This T cell receptor beta chain was recovered during a study of cytomegalovirus exposure and HLA in healthy donors. The CDR3 extends over 18 amino acids. The trim removed 0 bases at V and 1 base at J, leaving 8 bases unmatched. 60 Vbeta and 13 Jbeta primers were used in PCR. This table comes from immunoSEQ multiplex PCR, and its TCRdb copy is limited to in-frame clones, with some not included. Among around 97,000 clones, around 72% were seen once, and the ten largest hold about 3.7%. This TCR was recovered from a middle-aged man in good health and CMV-seronegative. Sequences were obtained from PBMCs. V is TRBV5-7 and J is TRBJ1-5; 9 bases are shared with TRBD1. TRBV5-7 is an ORF for which the function is uncertain. CDR3 protein: CASSLEATGGESNQPQHF. In DNA form, the CDR3 reads TGTGCCAGCAGCTTGGAAGCCACAGGGGGCGAAAGCAATCAGCCCCAGCATTTT.